One and the same sample provided the 5 T cell receptor beta chains below, sequenced in a study of regulatory T cells in long-lasting Graves disease. Noted time point: newly diagnosed GD, antithyroid drugs for less than 3 months. The authors made the TCR library using RNA they extracted from PBMCs. In building TCR beta libraries, iRepertoire HTBI primers were used together with Arm-PCR of CDR3 regions. TCRdb analysed the multiplex PCR reads with MiXCR anew, one entry per CDR3 protein. Among 440,000 or so distinct CDR3 sequences, around 17% were seen once, and the ten largest hold over 8.5%. This same sample was also taken into another study, of T cells in Graves' hyperthyroidism and ophthalmopathy.

The source was peripheral blood mononuclear cells (PBMCs), collected at new diagnosis, from a patient treated with antithyroid drugs. Every receptor here comes from a woman aged 25 to 39 with Graves disease.

This clonotype appeared many times. The J gene is TRBJ2-1, the V gene TRBV11-2; 12 nucleotides align to TRBD2. Unmatched junction bases numbered 5, after V lost 2 bases and J lost 6 bases. Germline lookup yields CDR1 SGHAT and CDR2 FQNNGV. The CDR3 extends over 16 amino acids. CDR3 amino acids: CASSLRTSGNPNEQFF. CDR3 in DNA: TGTGCCAGCAGCTTACGGACTAGCGGGAACCCCAATGAGCAGTTCTTC.

Many counts were recorded for this clonotype. The V call is TRBV30, the J call TRBJ1-1, with D possibly TRBD1 on 6 matching bases. V shed 3 bases and J shed 0 bases, with 17 bases lying between them. The germline V gene encodes CDR1 GTSNPN and CDR2 SVGIG (reference sequence). This CDR3 is built from 16 residues. CDR3 in amino acids: CAWSYKGVRVNTEAFF. DNA of the CDR3: TGTGCCTGGAGCTACAAGGGGGTGCGGGTGAACACTGAAGCTTTCTTT.

There are many counts of this clonotype. The chain couples TRBV28 to TRBJ2-3; the D is unclear. The CDR3 is 13 amino acids. The germline V and J ends were trimmed by 7 bases and 0 bases, with 8 bases remaining between them. Germline V gene sequence: CDR1 MDHEN, CDR2 SYDVKM. The CDR3 region is CASTFQSTDTQYF. The DNA of the CDR3 is TGTGCCAGCACCTTTCAGAGCACAGATACGCAGTATTTT.

This clonotype was detected ten times or more. V and J are TRBV28 and TRBJ1-1; D gene uncertain. The V gene lost 7 bases and the J gene lost 0 bases, with 15 bases spanning the gap. This CDR3 region has 15 residues. The germline CDR1 and CDR2 sequences are MDHEN and SYDVKM. This CDR3 reads CASTLRAVMNTEAFF. For the CDR3, the DNA is TGTGCCAGCACCCTCCGGGCAGTGATGAACACTGAAGCTTTCTTT.

This clonotype was seen a few times. At one end, the junction sequence differs from germline, possibly due to a read error. The J gene is TRBJ2-1, the V gene TRBV20-1; 9 bases map to TRBD2. This CDR3 is 15 amino acids long. Germline CDR1 is DFQATT and CDR2 is SNEGSKA (reference sequence). The chain's CDR3 is CSAIQSGRNYDEQFF. Here the CDR3 DNA reads TGCAGTGCTATCCAGAGCGGGAGGAACTACGATGAGCAGTTCTTC.